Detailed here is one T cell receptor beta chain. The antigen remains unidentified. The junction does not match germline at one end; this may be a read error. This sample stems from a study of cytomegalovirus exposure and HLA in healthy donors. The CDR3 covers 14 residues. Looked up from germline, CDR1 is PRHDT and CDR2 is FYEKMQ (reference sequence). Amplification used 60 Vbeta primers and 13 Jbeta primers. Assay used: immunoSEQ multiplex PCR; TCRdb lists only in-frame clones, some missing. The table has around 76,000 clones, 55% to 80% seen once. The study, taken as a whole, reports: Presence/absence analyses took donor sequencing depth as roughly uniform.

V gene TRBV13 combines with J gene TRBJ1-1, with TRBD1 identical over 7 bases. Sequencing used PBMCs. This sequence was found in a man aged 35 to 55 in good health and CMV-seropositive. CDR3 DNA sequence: TGTGCCAGCAGCATAGGACAGGTAAAACCTGAAGCTTTCTTT. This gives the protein CASSIGQVKPEAFF.